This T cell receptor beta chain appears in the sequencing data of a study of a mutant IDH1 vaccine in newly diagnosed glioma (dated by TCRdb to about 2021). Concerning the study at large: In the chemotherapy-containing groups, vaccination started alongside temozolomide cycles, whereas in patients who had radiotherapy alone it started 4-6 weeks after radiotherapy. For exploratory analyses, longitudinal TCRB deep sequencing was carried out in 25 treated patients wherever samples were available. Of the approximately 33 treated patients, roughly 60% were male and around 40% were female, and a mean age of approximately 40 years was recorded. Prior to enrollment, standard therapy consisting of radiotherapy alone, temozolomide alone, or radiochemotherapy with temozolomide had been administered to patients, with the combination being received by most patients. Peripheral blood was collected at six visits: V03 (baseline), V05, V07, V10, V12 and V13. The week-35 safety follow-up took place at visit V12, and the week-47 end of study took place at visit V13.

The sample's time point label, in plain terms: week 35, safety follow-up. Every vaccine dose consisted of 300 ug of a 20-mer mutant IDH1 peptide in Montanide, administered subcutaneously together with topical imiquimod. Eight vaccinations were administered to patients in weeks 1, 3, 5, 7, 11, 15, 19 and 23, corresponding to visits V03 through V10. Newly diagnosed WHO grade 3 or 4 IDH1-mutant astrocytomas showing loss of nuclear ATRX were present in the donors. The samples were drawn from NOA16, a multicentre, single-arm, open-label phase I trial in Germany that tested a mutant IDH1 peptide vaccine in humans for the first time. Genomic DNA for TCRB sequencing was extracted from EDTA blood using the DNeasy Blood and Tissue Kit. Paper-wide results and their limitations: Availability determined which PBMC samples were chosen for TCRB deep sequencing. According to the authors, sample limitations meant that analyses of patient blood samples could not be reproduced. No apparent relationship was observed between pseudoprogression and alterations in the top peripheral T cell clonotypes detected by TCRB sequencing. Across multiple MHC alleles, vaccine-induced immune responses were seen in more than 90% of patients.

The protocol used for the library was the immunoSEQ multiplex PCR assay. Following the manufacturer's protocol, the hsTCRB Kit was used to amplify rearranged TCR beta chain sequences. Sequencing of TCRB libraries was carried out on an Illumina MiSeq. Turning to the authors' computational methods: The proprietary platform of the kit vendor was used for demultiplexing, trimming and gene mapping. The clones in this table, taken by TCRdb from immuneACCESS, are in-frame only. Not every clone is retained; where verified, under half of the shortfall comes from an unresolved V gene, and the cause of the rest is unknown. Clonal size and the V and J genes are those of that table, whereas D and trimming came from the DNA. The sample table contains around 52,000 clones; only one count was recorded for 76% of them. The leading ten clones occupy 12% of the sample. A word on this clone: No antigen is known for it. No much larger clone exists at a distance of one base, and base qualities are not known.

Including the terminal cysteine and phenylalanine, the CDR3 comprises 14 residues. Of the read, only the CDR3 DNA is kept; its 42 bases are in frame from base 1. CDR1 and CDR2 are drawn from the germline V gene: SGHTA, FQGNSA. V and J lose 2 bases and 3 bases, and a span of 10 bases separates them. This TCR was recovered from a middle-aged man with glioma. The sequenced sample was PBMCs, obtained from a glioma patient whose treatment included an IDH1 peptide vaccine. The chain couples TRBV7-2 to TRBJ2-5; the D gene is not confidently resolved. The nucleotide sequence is TGTGCCAGCAGCTTATCCGGGTCTAAAGAGACCCAGTACTTC. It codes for CASSLSGSKETQYF.